This T cell receptor beta chain originates from a study of tumor-infiltrating lymphocytes in oesophageal squamous cell carcinoma. This clonotype was counted ten times or more. Using its own MiXCR run on the PCR reads, TCRdb lists one record per CDR3 protein. Among just over 15,000 distinct CDR3 sequences listed, around 50% were seen once. Sequencing used esophageal tumor tissue. The receptor's source is a male donor with esophageal squamous cell carcinoma.

In nucleotides, the CDR3 is TGTGCCAGCAGTCGAGATCTCCCTTATAATTCACCCCTCCACTTT. Its protein is CASSRDLPYNSPLHF. The chain couples TRBV7-6 to TRBJ1-6; D not certain. This CDR3 is built from 15 residues. Trimming shortened V by 6 bases and J by 4 bases, and 13 bases separated the two germline ends. Per the germline V gene, CDR1 is SGHVS and CDR2 is FNYEAQ.